This TCR beta chain was retrieved from a study of cytotoxic CD8 clonotypes in ibrutinib-treated CLL. Repertoires were generated with immunoSEQ multiplex PCR, while TCRdb's copy carries only in-frame clones and drops some. The sample shows approximately 340,000 clones, about 64% of them seen only once. CDR3 length: 14 amino acids. Germline V gene sequence: CDR1 MGHRA, CDR2 YSYEKL. After removal of 3 bases from V and 4 bases from J, the junction contained 0 bases not matched to a gene. The rearrangement links TRBV4-1 to TRBJ1-4, with TRBD1 matching 9 bases. The TCR sequence derives from a human donor with chronic lymphocytic leukemia. This material consisted of PBMCs, taken after 36 months of ibrutinib treatment. In nucleotides, the CDR3 is TGCGCCAGCAGCCAGGGACAGGGTAATGAAAAACTGTTTTTT. Translation gives CASSQGQGNEKLFF.